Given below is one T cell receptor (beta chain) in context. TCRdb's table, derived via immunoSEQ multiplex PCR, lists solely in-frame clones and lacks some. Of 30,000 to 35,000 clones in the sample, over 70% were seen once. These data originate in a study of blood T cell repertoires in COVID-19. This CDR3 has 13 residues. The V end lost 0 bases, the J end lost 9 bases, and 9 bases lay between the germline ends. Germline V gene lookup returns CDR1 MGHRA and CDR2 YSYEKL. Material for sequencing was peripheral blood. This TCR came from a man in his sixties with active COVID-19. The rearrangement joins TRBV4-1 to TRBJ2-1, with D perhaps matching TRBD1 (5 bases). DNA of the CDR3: TGCGCCAGCAGCCAAGATCAGGGCTTTGAGCAGTTCTTC. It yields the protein CASSQDQGFEQFF.